The 30 T cell receptor beta chains presented below share a single source sample, sequenced in a study of T cell changes during pregnancy in multiple sclerosis. Measured with immunoSEQ multiplex PCR; TCRdb has only the in-frame clones, and not every one. The repertoire has tens of thousands of clones, under 95% of them found once; the top ten carry roughly 0.55%. This specimen was CD4+ T cells from peripheral blood mononuclear cells, taken in the third trimester of pregnancy. All receptors come from a female donor with multiple sclerosis, enrolled in a pregnancy study.

This chain links TRBV5-1 with TRBJ1-2; the match to TRBD1 covers 9 bases. Germline V lookup: CDR1 SGHRS, CDR2 YFSETQ. CDR3 length equals 18 residues. V lost 1 base and J lost 0; bases outside the gene matches: 10. The chain's CDR3 is CASSLTGGANPANYGYTF. The CDR3, as DNA: TGCGCCAGCAGCTTGACAGGGGGCGCGAATCCGGCTAACTATGGCTACACCTTC.

This clone occurred a few times. This chain uses TRBV19 with TRBJ1-2; perhaps TRBD1 as D (5 bases). The V gene's germline CDR1 is LNHDA and CDR2 SQIVND (reference sequence). The length of the CDR3 is 11 residues. The V end was cut by 11 bases, the J end by 4 bases, with 11 bases between. The CDR3 nucleotides are TGTGCCGCAGGGAATACCTATGGCTACACCTTC. Translating gives CAAGNTYGYTF. Variable domain in full (rest from reference TRBV19 and TRBJ1-2): DGGITQSPKYLFRKEGQNVTLSCEQNLNHDAMYWYRQDPGQGLRLIYYSQIVNDFQKGDIAEGYSVSREKKESFPLTVTSAQKNPTAFYLCAAGNTYGYTFGSGTRLTVV.

This rearrangement joins TRBV7-3 to TRBJ2-2, with 12 positions matching TRBD2. CDR3 length: 16 amino acids. V trimming: 0 bases; J trimming: 7 bases; junction bases outside the gene matches: 3. CDR1 and CDR2 (germline): SGHTA, FQGTGA. In DNA form, the CDR3 reads TGTGCCAGCAGCTTAACCAGGACTAGCGGGATCGGGGAGCTGTTTTTT. Translated, it gives CASSLTRTSGIGELFF.

This rearrangement joins TRBV11-2 to TRBJ2-3; 7 bases are a match to TRBD2. The length of the CDR3 is 16 residues. In germline, CDR1 is SGHAT, CDR2 FQNNGV. After removal of 5 bases from V and 5 bases from J, the junction contained 13 bases not matched to a gene. CDR3 sequence reads: CASSRRGGMGEDTQYF. Here the CDR3 DNA reads TGTGCCAGCAGCCGGCGCGGGGGTATGGGCGAAGATACGCAGTATTTT.

The V call is TRBV11-2, the J call TRBJ2-1; D ambiguous. Germline assignment: CDR1 SGHAT and CDR2 FQNNGV. The V end was cut by 8 bases, the J end by 11 bases, with 16 bases between. The CDR3 extends over 12 amino acids. CDR3 coding DNA: TGTGCCAGCGCCGCCTCTGGGCCCAAGCAGTTCTTC. It codes for CASAASGPKQFF.

In this sample, this clone turned up once. The rearrangement links TRBV28 to TRBJ1-1; 7 bases agree with TRBD1. V dropped 5 bases and J dropped 3; count of bases not matched to a gene: 6. The CDR3 consists of 14 residues. Germline V CDR1 and CDR2: MDHEN, SYDVKM. For the CDR3, the DNA is TGTGCCAGCAGTAGACAGGGTCGGGACACTGAAGCTTTCTTT. This gives the protein CASSRQGRDTEAFF.

The J gene is TRBJ1-3, the V gene TRBV9; possible D gene TRBD1, 5 bases. V dropped 0 bases and J dropped 4 bases, with 5 bases sitting between them. CDR1 is SGDLS, CDR2 YYNGEE, per germline. This CDR3 is built from 13 residues. The CDR3 DNA is TGTGCCAGCAGCGTAGGACAGGGAAACACCATATATTTT. Its protein product is CASSVGQGNTIYF.

This clone was seen just once. The genes are TRBV27 and TRBJ2-3; TRBD2 aligns across 8 bases. J was trimmed by 2 bases and V by 3 bases; bases with no gene match: 7. Germline lookup yields CDR1 MNHEY and CDR2 SMNVEV (reference sequence). The CDR3 extends over 16 amino acids. CDR3 bases: TGTGCCAGCAGTTTCTCGGCGGGAGGTCTCACAGATACGCAGTATTTT. Residues: CASSFSAGGLTDTQYF.

This chain links TRBV18 with TRBJ1-6; 9 positions match TRBD1. CDR3 length: 12 residues. CDR1 and CDR2 from the germline V gene are KGHSH and LQKENI. Unmatched junction bases numbered 2, after V lost 6 bases and J lost 11 bases. In DNA, the CDR3 is TGTGCCAGCTCTACAGGGGGCCCACCCCTCCACTTT. This translates into CASSTGGPPLHF.

The gene calls are TRBV5-6 and TRBJ1-1, with D perhaps TRBD1 (6 bases). This CDR3 has 14 amino acids. Germline V gene sequence: CDR1 SGHDT, CDR2 YYEEEE. Trimming stripped 3 bases from V and 2 bases from J, with 11 bases between. CDR3 amino acids: CASSSTGANTEAFF. For the CDR3, the DNA is TGTGCCAGCAGCTCGACAGGAGCCAACACTGAAGCTTTCTTT.

This clone was observed a single time. CDR3 bases: TGTGCCAGCAGCTCGCAGGGGACCACTGAAGCTTTCTTT. Its translation: CASSSQGTTEAFF. The V gene is TRBV11-3, the J gene TRBJ1-1; possibly TRBD1 for D (6 bases). Germline loops: CDR1 SGHNT, CDR2 YENEEA. Between the trimmed V and J ends, which lost 4 bases and 4 bases, there was a span of 10 bases. The CDR3 has 13 residues.

The CDR3 region is CASSFRGGGTGTGYHGYTF. In DNA, the CDR3 is TGTGCCAGCAGCTTCCGCGGCGGGGGCACCGGGACAGGGTATCATGGCTACACCTTC. V and J are TRBV21-1 and TRBJ1-2; TRBD1, the table's D call, lacks a check against the DNA. TRBV21-1 is tagged as a pseudogene. This CDR3 comprises 19 residues.

The chain combines TRBV12-5 with TRBJ2-5; 10 nucleotides agree with TRBD2. The CDR3 totals 13 residues. After removal of 5 bases from V and 5 bases from J, the junction contained 2 bases not matched to a gene. The germline gives CDR1 LGHNT, CDR2 FRNRAP. The CDR3 DNA reads TGTGCTAGTGGTCGGGGACTAGCGGAGACCCAGTACTTC. Protein sequence: CASGRGLAETQYF.

The CDR3 coding sequence is TGTGCCTGGGGGAAGGGGGTCGGGGAGCTGTTTTTT. Its translation: CAWGKGVGELFF. The V call is TRBV30, the J call TRBJ2-2, with D possibly matching TRBD1 (6 bases). The CDR3 has 12 amino acids. Germline CDR1 and CDR2: GTSNPN and SVGIG (reference sequence). Trimming shortened V by 5 bases and J by 7 bases, and 11 bases separated the two germline ends.

The sample holds a few counts of this clone. The rearrangement uses TRBV2 and TRBJ2-1; D might be TRBD1 (6 bases). The V end lost 5 bases, the J end lost 15 bases, and 17 bases lay between the germline ends. Germline V gene data show CDR1 as SNHLY and CDR2 as FYNNEI. This CDR3 comprises 12 residues. DNA for the CDR3: TGTGCCAGCAGTCTCCAATGGGACATTGGGTTCTTC. This sequence encodes CASSLQWDIGFF.

This sequence joins TRBV15 and TRBJ2-7; a weak D match, TRBD2 (6 bases). Trimming took 1 base from V and 2 from J, leaving 12 bases between them. This CDR3 spans 15 amino acids. The V gene's germline CDR1 is LNHNV and CDR2 YYDKDF (reference sequence). The CDR3 loop is CATSRGGTSPYEQYF. CDR3 coding DNA: TGTGCCACCAGCAGAGGCGGGACCAGCCCCTACGAGCAGTACTTC.

The chain couples TRBV7-2 to TRBJ2-7; D may be TRBD2 (6 bases). V lost 0 bases, J lost 6 bases, and 18 bases lay in between. Per the germline V gene, CDR1 is SGHTA and CDR2 is FQGNSA. There are 16 residues in the CDR3. CDR3 protein: CASSLAGVTSISEQYF. CDR3 nucleotides: TGTGCCAGCAGCTTAGCGGGGGTGACTAGTATTAGCGAGCAGTACTTC.

The rearrangement uses TRBV10-3 and TRBJ2-1; 12 nucleotides match TRBD2. Germline V gene lookup returns CDR1 ENHRY and CDR2 SYGVKD. This CDR3 spans 14 amino acids. V trimming: 4 bases; J trimming: 8 bases; junction bases outside the gene matches: 3. CDR3 sequence: CAISASGRAHEQFF. The CDR3 nucleotides are TGTGCCATCAGTGCTAGCGGGAGGGCACATGAGCAGTTCTTC.

This clone came up a few times. As DNA, the CDR3 is TGTGCCAGCAGGGCGAGGGCGATAGAAGAGACCCAGTACTTC. This codes for CASRARAIEETQYF. V and J are TRBV2 and TRBJ2-5, with a tentative D call TRBD2 (5 bases). The V and J ends lost 6 bases and 3 bases respectively, with 14 bases between them. This CDR3 spans 14 amino acids. Germline CDR1 SNHLY, CDR2 FYNNEI.

The rearrangement uses TRBV12-5 and TRBJ2-5, with D perhaps matching TRBD1 (6 bases). The closer fit of TRBJ2-7 to the DNA end suggests the J call may be wrong. There are 12 residues in the CDR3. Germline CDR1 and CDR2: LGHNT and FRNRAP. The CDR3 sequence: CATSAGVHEQYF. The DNA of the CDR3 is TGTGCCACTAGTGCAGGGGTCCACGAGCAGTACTTC.

The chain recombines TRBV9 with TRBJ1-6; D unresolved. V dropped 0 bases and J dropped 10 bases, with 11 bases sitting between them. There are 14 residues in the CDR3. Germline V gene lookup returns CDR1 SGDLS and CDR2 YYNGEE. The DNA of the CDR3 is TGTGCCAGCAGCGTAGAGGTGGGGAGCTCACCCCTCCACTTT. This gives the protein CASSVEVGSSPLHF.

Note on this clone: At the DNA level, this CDR3 is encoded by other sequences in the same sample as well. The genes are TRBV6-1 and TRBJ2-2; 7 nucleotides align to TRBD1. CDR1 MNHNS and CDR2 SASEGT come from the germline V gene. The trim removed 8 bases at V and 0 bases at J, leaving 3 bases unmatched. The CDR3 runs 14 residues. The CDR3 spells CASPGTANTGELFF. The CDR3 DNA reads TGTGCCAGCCCCGGGACAGCGAACACCGGGGAGCTGTTTTTT.

The CDR3 sequence: CASSQAPQGPYEQYF. The CDR3 nucleotides are TGTGCCAGCAGCCAAGCCCCACAGGGCCCCTACGAGCAGTACTTC. This sequence joins TRBV4-2 and TRBJ2-7, with D maybe TRBD1 (6 bases). The CDR3 sequence is 15 residues long. Germline-derived CDR1 and CDR2 are LGHNA and YNFKEQ. V lost 1 base to trimming and J lost 2 bases, with 12 bases between them.

The chain employs TRBV2 and TRBJ1-2, with no clear D. The CDR3 has 11 residues. V lost 4 bases to trimming and J lost 8 bases, with 8 bases between them. Germline CDR1 reads SNHLY; CDR2 reads FYNNEI. The CDR3: CASSVRGGYTF. CDR3 DNA: TGTGCCAGCAGTGTTCGAGGAGGCTACACCTTC.

The rearrangement joins TRBV6-1 to TRBJ2-3; TRBD2 might be the D (5 bases). The V end was cut by 2 bases, the J end by 3 bases, with 9 bases between. The CDR3 is 14 residues long. Germline V CDR1 and CDR2: MNHNS, SASEGT. This CDR3 reads CASSEPGFTDTQYF. The DNA for the CDR3 is TGTGCCAGCAGTGAACCGGGATTTACAGATACGCAGTATTTT.

V gene TRBV6-1 combines with J gene TRBJ1-1; D unresolved. Germline-derived CDR1 and CDR2 are MNHNS and SASEGT. This CDR3 contains 12 residues. V dropped 5 bases and J dropped 5 bases, with 9 bases sitting between them. The CDR3 DNA is TGTGCCAGCAGTATTTTGAGGACTGAAGCTTTCTTT. This gives the protein CASSILRTEAFF.

This chain uses TRBV28 with TRBJ1-5; 9 nucleotides agree with TRBD1. Germline-derived CDR1 and CDR2 are MDHEN and SYDVKM. The CDR3 length is 16 residues. Trimming cost V 6 bases and J 3 bases; bases outside gene matches: 9. The CDR3 is CASRGDRVRFNQPQHF. The CDR3 coding sequence is TGTGCCAGCAGGGGGGACAGGGTACGGTTCAATCAGCCCCAGCATTTT.

J is TRBJ2-3 and V is TRBV28, with a possible D match to TRBD1 (5 bases). CDR1 MDHEN and CDR2 SYDVKM come from the germline V gene. V was pared by 6 bases and J by 2 bases, with 9 bases between. CDR3 length: 13 amino acids. The CDR3 spells CASRETATDTQYF. CDR3 bases: TGTGCCAGCAGGGAGACAGCCACAGATACGCAGTATTTT.

The V gene is TRBV29-1, the J gene TRBJ1-2; D not resolved. CDR3 length equals 12 residues. Trimming took off 0 bases at V and 5 bases at J, with 7 bases between the two ends. The germline V gene has CDR1 SQVTM and CDR2 ANQGSEA. The CDR3 loop is CSVEESSYGYTF. DNA of the CDR3: TGCAGCGTTGAAGAATCGTCGTATGGCTACACCTTC.

The V call is TRBV7-9, the J call TRBJ2-5; possibly TRBD1 for D (5 bases). Per the germline V gene, CDR1 is SEHNR and CDR2 is FQNEAQ (reference sequence). This CDR3 is 14 amino acids long. V was trimmed by 5 bases and J by 3 bases, leaving 13 bases between them. This chain's CDR3 is CASSPTAGKETQYF. As DNA, the CDR3 is TGTGCCAGCAGCCCTACGGCAGGGAAAGAGACCCAGTACTTC.